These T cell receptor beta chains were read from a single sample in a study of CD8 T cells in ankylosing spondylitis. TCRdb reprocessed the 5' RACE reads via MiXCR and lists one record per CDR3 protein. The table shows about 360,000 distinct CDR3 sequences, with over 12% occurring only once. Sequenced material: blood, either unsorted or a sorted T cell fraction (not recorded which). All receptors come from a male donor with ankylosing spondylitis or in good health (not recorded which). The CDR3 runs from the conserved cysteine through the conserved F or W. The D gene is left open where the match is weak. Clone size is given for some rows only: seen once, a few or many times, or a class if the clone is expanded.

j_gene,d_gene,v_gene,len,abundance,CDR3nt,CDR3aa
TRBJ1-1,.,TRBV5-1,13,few,TGCGCCAGTGAGGGGCAGGGAGACACTGAAGCTTTCTTT,CASEGQGDTEAFF
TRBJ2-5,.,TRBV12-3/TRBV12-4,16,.,TGTGCCAGCAGTTTTGGCAGAATGGCGGGTCAAGAGACCCAGTACTTC,CASSFGRMAGQETQYF
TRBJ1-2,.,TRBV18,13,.,TGTGCCAGCTCCCCGACCCGGTTCGATGGCTACACCTTC,CASSPTRFDGYTF
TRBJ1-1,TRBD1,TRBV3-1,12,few,TGTGCCAGCAGCCGCGGGACAGCCCAAGCTTTCTTT,CASSRGTAQAFF
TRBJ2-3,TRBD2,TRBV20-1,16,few,TGCAGTGCTGTAAGCGGGAGGGCCGCGCCGACAGATACGCAGTATTTT,CSAVSGRAAPTDTQYF
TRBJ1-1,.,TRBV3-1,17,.,TGTGCCAGCAGCCAAGTCCCAGGGGTCACGATGAACACTGAAGCTTTCTTT,CASSQVPGVTMNTEAFF
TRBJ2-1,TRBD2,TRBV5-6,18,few,TGTGCCAGCAGCCCAGGGACTAGCGGACTTTATCTTTACAATGAGCAGTTCTTC,CASSPGTSGLYLYNEQFF
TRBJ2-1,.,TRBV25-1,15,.,TGTGCCAGCAGTGACTTGCGGTCGGGGTGGCAGGAGCAGTTCTTC,CASSDLRSGWQEQFF
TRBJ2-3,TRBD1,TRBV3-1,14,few,TGTGCCAGCAGCCCTACAGGGGTGAGAGATACGCAGTATTTT,CASSPTGVRDTQYF
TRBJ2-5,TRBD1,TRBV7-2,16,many,TGTGCCAGCAGCTTAGGAACCGGGACAGGGCAAGAGACCCAGTACTTC,CASSLGTGTGQETQYF